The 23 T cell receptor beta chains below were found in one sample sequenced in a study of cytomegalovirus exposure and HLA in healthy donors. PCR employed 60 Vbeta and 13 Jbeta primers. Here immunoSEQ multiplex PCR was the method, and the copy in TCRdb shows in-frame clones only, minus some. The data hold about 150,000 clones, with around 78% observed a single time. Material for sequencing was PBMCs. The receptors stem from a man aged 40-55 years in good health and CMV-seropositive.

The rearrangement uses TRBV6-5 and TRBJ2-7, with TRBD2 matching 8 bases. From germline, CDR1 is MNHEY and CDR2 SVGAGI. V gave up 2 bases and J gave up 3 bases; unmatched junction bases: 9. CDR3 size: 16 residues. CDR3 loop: CASSYAGTRAFYEQYF. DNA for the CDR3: TGTGCCAGCAGTTACGCGGGGACTAGGGCGTTCTACGAGCAGTACTTC.

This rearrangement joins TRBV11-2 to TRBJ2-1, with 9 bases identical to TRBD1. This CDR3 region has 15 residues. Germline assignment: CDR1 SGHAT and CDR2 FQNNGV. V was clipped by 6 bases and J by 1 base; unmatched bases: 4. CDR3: CASSLTGGSYNEQFF. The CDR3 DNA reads TGTGCCAGCAGTTTGACAGGGGGGTCCTACAATGAGCAGTTCTTC.

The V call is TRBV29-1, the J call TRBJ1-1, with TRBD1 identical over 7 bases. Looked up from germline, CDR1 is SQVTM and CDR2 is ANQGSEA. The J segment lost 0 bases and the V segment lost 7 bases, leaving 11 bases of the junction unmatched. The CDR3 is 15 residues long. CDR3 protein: CSADRTGLLNTEAFF. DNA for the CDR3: TGCAGCGCCGACAGGACAGGACTTTTGAACACTGAAGCTTTCTTT.

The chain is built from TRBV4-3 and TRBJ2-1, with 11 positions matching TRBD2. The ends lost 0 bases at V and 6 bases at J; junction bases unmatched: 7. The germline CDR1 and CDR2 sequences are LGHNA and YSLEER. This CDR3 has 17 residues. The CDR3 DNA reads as TGCGCCAGCAGCCAAGATAATCGGCTAGCGGGAGGCAATGAGCAGTTCTTC. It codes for CASSQDNRLAGGNEQFF.

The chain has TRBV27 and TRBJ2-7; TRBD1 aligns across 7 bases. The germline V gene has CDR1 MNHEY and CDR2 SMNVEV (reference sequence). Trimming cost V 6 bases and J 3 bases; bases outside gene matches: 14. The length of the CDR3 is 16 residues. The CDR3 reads CASRGSLIGGYYEQYF. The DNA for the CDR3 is TGTGCCAGCAGGGGATCGTTGATAGGGGGCTACTACGAGCAGTACTTC.

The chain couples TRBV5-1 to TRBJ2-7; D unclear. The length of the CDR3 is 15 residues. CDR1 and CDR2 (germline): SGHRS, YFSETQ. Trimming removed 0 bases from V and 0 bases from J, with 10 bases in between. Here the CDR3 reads CASSLGSGNSYEQYF. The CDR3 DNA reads TGCGCCAGCAGCTTGGGGTCAGGAAACTCCTACGAGCAGTACTTC.

CDR3 amino acids: CASSESEEETQYF. In nucleotides, the CDR3 is TGTGCCAGCAGTGAATCGGAGGAAGAGACCCAGTACTTC. The V and J genes are TRBV6-1 and TRBJ2-5; D is perhaps TRBD2 (5 bases). Germline V gene data show CDR1 as MNHNS and CDR2 as SASEGT. V dropped 2 bases and J dropped 3 bases, with 7 bases sitting between them. This CDR3 is built from 13 residues.

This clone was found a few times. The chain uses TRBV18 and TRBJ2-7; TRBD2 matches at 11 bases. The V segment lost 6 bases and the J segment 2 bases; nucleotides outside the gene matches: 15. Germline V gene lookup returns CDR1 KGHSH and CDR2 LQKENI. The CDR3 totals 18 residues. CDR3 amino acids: CASSRPLTSGMETYEQYF. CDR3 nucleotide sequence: TGTGCCAGCTCGAGGCCCTTGACTAGCGGGATGGAGACCTACGAGCAGTACTTC.

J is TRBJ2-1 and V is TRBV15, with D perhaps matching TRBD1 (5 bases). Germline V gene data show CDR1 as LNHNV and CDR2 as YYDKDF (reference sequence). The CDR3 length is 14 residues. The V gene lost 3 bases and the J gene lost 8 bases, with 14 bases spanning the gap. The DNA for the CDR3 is TGTGCCACCAGCAGGGACCAGGGCCGCGATGAGCAGTTCTTC. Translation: CATSRDQGRDEQFF.

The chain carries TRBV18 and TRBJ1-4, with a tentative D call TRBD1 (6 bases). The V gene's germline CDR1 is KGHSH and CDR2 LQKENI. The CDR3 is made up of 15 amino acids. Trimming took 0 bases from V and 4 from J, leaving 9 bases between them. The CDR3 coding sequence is TGTGCCAGCTCACCACCGGGACAAGATAATGAAAAACTGTTTTTT. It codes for CASSPPGQDNEKLFF.

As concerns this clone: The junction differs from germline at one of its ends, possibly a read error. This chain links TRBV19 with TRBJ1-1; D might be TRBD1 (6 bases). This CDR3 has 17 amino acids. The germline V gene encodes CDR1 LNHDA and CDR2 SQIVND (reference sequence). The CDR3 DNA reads TGTGCCAGTAGTATAGATGTTTCTACAGGGATGAACCCTGAAGCTTTCTTT. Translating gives CASSIDVSTGMNPEAFF.

The CDR3 nucleotides read TGTGCCAGTAGTTTCGACAGGGGTGGCAATCAGCCCCAGCATTTT. Translation gives CASSFDRGGNQPQHF. The chain links TRBV19 to TRBJ1-5; 8 positions match TRBD1. Looked up from germline, CDR1 is LNHDA and CDR2 is SQIVND (reference sequence). The CDR3 is 15 amino acids. V lost 5 bases, J lost 2 bases, and 5 bases stayed unmatched.

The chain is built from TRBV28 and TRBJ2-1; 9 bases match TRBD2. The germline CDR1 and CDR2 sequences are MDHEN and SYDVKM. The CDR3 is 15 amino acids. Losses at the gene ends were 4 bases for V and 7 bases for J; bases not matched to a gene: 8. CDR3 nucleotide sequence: TGTGCCAGCAGTTCCCGGACTAGCGAGCGTAATGAGCAGTTCTTC. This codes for CASSSRTSERNEQFF.

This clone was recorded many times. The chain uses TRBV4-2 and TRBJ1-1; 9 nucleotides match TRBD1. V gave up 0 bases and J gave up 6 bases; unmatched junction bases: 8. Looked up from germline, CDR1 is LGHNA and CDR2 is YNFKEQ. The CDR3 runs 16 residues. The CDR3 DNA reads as TGTGCCAGCAGCCAAGATATGGCGGACAGGGGCTCTGAAGCTTTCTTT. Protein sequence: CASSQDMADRGSEAFF.

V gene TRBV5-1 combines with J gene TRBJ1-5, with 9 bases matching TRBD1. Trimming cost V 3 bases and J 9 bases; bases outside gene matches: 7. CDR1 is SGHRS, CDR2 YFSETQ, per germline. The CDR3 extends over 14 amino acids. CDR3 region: CASSWTGDQGPQHF. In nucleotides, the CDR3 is TGCGCCAGCAGCTGGACAGGGGATCAGGGGCCCCAGCATTTT.

The CDR3 region has the DNA TGTGCCAGTAGTAAACAGACAGGGGCGTTCCATGGCTACACCTTC. Translation: CASSKQTGAFHGYTF. V usage is TRBV19 and J usage is TRBJ1-2; TRBD1 matches at 8 bases. Trimming took 4 bases from V and 6 from J; bases not matched to a gene: 10. Germline-derived CDR1 and CDR2 are LNHDA and SQIVND (reference sequence). The CDR3 has 15 amino acids.

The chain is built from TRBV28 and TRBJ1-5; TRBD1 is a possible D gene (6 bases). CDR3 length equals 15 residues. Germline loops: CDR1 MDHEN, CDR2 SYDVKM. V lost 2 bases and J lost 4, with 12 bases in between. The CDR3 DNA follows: TGTGCCAGCAGTTTACCCGGGCAGGGGAATCAGCCCCAGCATTTT. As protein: CASSLPGQGNQPQHF.

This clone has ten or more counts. The CDR3 bases are TGTGCCAGCAGAGGACAGGGGAGTAGCAATCAGCCCCAGCATTTT. Amino acid sequence: CASRGQGSSNQPQHF. The genes are TRBV6-5 and TRBJ1-5, with 9 bases fitting TRBD1. This CDR3 comprises 15 residues. The trim removed 6 bases at V and 0 bases at J, leaving 3 bases unmatched. In germline, CDR1 is MNHEY, CDR2 SVGAGI.

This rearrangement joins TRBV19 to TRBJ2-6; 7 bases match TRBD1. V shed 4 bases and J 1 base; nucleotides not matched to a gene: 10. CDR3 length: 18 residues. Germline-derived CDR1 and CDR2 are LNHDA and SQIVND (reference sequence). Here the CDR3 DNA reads TGTGCCAGTAGTAGCTGGGACAGCCCGCCGTCTGGGGCCAACGTCCTGACTTTC. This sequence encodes CASSSWDSPPSGANVLTF.

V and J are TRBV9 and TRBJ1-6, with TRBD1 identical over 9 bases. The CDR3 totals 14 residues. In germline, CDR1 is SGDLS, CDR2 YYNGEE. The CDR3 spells CVSSGTGKDSPLHF. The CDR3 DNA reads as TGTGTCAGTTCCGGGACAGGGAAGGATTCACCCCTCCACTTT.

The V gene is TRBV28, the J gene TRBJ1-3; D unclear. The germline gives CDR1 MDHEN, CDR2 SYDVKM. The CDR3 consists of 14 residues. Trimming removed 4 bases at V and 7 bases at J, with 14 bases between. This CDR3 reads CASSSGRSFNTIYF. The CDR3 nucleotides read TGTGCCAGCAGTTCAGGCCGGTCCTTCAACACCATATATTTT.

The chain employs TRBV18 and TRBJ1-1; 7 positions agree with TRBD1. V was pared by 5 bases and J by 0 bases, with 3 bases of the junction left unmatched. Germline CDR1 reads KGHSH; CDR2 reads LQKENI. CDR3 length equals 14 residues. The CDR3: CASSLTGLNTEAFF. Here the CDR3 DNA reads TGTGCCAGCTCATTGACAGGGCTGAACACTGAAGCTTTCTTT.

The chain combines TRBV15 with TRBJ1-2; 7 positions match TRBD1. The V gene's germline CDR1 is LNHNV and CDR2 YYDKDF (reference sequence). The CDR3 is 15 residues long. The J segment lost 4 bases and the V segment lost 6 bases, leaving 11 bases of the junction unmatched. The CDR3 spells CATRARQGLFYGYTF. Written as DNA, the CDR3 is TGTGCCACCAGGGCGAGACAGGGCCTCTTCTATGGCTACACCTTC. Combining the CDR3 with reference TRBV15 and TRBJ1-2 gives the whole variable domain DAMVIQNPRYQVTQFGKPVTLSCSQTLNHNVMYWYQQKSSQAPKLLFHYYDKDFNNEADTPDNFQSRRPNTSFCFLDIRSPGLGDTAMYLCATRARQGLFYGYTFGSGTRLTVV.